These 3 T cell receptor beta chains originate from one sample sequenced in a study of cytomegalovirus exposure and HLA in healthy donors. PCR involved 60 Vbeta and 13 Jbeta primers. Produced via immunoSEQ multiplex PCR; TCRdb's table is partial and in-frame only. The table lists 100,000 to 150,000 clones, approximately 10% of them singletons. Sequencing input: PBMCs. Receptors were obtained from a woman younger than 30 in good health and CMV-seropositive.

The CDR3 coding sequence is TGTGCCAGCAGCTTAGAAACCAGGGTGGATGGCGAGCAGTACTTC. Encoded protein: CASSLETRVDGEQYF. The chain is built from TRBV7-9 and TRBJ2-7; TRBD1 is a possible D gene (5 bases). CDR1 and CDR2 from the germline V gene are SEHNR and FQNEAQ (reference sequence). V lost 1 base, J lost 6 bases, and 16 bases lay in between. The CDR3 runs to 15 residues. Variable domain in full (rest from reference TRBV7-9 and TRBJ2-7): DTGVSQNPRHKITKRGQNVTFRCDPISEHNRLYWYRQTLGQGPEFLTYFQNEAQLEKSRLLSDRFSAERPKGSFSTLEIQRTEQGDSAMYLCASSLETRVDGEQYFGPGTRLTVT.

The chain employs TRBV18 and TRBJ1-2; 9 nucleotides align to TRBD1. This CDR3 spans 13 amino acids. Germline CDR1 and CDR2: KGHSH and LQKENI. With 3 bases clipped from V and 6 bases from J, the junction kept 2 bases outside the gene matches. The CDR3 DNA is TGTGCCAGCTCACCTCGGGACAGGGATGGCTACACCTTC. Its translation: CASSPRDRDGYTF.

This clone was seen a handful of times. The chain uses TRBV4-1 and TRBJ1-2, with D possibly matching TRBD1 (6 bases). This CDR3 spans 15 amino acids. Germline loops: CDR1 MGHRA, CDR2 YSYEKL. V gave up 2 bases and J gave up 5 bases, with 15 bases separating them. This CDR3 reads CASSQTYREGYGYTF. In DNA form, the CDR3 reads TGCGCCAGCAGCCAAACCTACAGGGAAGGGTATGGCTACACCTTC.